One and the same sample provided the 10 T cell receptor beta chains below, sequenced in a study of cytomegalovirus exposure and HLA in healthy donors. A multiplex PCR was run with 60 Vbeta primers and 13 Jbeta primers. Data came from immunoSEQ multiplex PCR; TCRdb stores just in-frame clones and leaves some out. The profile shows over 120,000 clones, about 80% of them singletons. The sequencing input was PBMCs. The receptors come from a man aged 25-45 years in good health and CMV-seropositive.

The CDR3 DNA is TGTGCCAGCAGGCGGGGGGGAGTCTACAATGAGCAGTTCTTC. Its translation: CASRRGGVYNEQFF. The rearrangement joins TRBV2 to TRBJ2-1, with 9 bases aligning to TRBD2. This CDR3 is built from 14 residues. The ends lost 6 bases at V and 3 bases at J; junction bases unmatched: 3. The germline V gene has CDR1 SNHLY and CDR2 FYNNEI. Variable domain in full (rest from reference TRBV2 and TRBJ2-1): EPEVTQTPSHQVTQMGQEVILRCVPISNHLYFYWYRQILGQKVEFLVSFYNNEISEKSEIFDDQFSVERPDGSNFTLKIRSTKLEDSAMYFCASRRGGVYNEQFFGPGTRLTVL.

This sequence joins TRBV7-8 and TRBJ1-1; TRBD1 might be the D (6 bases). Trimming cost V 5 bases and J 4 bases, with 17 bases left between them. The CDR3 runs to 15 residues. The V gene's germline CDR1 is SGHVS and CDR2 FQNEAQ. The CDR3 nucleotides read TGTGCCAGCAGCCCGCGGACAGAGCCGGGCACTGAAGCTTTCTTT. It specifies CASSPRTEPGTEAFF.

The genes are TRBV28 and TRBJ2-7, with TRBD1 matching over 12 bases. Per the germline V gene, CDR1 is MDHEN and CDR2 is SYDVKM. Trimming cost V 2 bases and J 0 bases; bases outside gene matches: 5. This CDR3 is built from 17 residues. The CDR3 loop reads CASSLGGTGGRSYEQYF. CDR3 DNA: TGTGCCAGCAGTTTAGGGGGGACAGGGGGCCGCTCCTACGAGCAGTACTTC.

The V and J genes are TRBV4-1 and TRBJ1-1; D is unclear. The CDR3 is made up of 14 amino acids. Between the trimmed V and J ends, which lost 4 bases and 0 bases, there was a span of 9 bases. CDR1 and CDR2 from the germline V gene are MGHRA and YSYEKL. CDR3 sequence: CASSRGVVNTEAFF. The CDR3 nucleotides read TGCGCCAGCAGCCGTGGAGTGGTGAACACTGAAGCTTTCTTT.

The CDR3 sequence: CASSDRINEKLFF. The CDR3, as DNA: TGTGCCAGCAGTGACAGGATTAATGAAAAACTGTTTTTT. The V gene is TRBV27, the J gene TRBJ1-4, with D possibly being TRBD1 (6 bases). The germline gives CDR1 MNHEY, CDR2 SMNVEV (reference sequence). CDR3 length: 13 residues. The germline V and J ends were trimmed by 5 bases and 4 bases, with 8 bases remaining between them. Supplemented by reference TRBV27 and TRBJ1-4, the full variable domain reads EAQVTQNPRYLITVTGKKLTVTCSQNMNHEYMSWYRQDPGLGLRQIYYSMNVEVTDKGDVPEGYKVSRKEKRNFPLILESPSPNQTSLYFCASSDRINEKLFFGSGTQLSVL.

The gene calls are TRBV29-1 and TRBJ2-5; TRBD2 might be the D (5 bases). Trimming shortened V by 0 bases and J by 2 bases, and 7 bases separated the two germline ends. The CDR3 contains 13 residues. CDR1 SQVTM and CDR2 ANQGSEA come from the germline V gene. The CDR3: CSVEEGSQETQYF. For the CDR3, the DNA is TGCAGCGTTGAAGAAGGGAGTCAAGAGACCCAGTACTTC.

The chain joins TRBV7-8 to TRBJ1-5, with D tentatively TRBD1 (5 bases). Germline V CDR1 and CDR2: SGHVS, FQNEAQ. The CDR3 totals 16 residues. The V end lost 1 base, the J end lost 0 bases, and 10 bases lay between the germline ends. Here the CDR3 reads CASSLGQLYSNQPQHF. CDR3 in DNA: TGTGCCAGCAGCTTAGGACAGCTATATAGCAATCAGCCCCAGCATTTT.

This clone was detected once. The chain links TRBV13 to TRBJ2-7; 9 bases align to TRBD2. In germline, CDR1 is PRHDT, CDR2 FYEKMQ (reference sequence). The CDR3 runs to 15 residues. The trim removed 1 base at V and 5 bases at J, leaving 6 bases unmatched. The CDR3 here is CASSLVAGAKNEQYF. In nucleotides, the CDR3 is TGTGCCAGCAGCTTAGTAGCGGGAGCGAAGAACGAGCAGTACTTC. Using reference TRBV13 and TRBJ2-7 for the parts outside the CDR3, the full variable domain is AAGVIQSPRHLIKEKRETATLKCYPIPRHDTVYWYQQGPGQDPQFLISFYEKMQSDKGSIPDRFSAQQFSDYHSELNMSSLELGDSALYFCASSLVAGAKNEQYFGPGTRLTVT.

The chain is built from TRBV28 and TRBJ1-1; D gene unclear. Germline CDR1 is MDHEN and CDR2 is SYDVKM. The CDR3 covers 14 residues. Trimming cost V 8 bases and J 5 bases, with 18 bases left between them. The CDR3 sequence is CASGLPPFGTEAFF. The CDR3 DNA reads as TGTGCCAGCGGCCTTCCACCTTTTGGTACTGAAGCTTTCTTT.

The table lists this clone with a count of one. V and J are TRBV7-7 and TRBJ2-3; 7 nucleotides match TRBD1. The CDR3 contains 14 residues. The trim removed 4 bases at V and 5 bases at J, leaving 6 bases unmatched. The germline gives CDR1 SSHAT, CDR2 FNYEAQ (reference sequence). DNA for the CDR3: TGTGCCAGCAGCTCGGGACAGCCGGGAGATACGCAGTATTTT. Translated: CASSSGQPGDTQYF.